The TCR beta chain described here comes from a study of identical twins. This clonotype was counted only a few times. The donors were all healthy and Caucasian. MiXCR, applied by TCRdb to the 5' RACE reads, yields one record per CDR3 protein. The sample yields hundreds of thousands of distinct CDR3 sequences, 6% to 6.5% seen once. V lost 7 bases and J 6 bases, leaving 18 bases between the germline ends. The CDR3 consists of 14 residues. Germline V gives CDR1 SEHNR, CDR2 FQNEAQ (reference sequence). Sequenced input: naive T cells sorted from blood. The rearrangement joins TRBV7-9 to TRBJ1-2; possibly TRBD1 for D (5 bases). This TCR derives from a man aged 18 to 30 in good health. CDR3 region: CASKSGSSGDGYTF. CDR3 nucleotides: TGTGCCAGCAAATCAGGGTCCTCTGGGGATGGCTACACCTTC.